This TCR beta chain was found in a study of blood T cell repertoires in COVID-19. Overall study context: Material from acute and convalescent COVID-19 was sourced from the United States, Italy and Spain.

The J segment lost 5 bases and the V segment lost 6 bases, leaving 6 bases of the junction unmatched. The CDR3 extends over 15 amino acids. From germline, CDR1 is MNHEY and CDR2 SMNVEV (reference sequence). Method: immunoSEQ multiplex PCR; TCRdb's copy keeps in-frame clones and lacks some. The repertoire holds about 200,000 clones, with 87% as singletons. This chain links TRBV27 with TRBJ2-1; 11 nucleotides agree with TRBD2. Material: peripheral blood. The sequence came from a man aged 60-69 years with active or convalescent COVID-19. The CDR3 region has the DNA TGTGCCAGCAGCCCACTAGCGGGGGCTAACAATGAGCAGTTCTTC. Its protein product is CASSPLAGANNEQFF.